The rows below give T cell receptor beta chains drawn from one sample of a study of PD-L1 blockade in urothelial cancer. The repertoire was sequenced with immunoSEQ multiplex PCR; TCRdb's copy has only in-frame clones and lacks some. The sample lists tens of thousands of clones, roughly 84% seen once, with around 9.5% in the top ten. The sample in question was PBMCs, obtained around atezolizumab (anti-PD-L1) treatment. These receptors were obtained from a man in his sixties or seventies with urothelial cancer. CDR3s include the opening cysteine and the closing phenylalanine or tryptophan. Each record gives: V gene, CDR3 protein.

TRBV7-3 CASSLGGATDTQYF
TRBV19 CASSIGGRLTEAFF
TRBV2 CASRGINSGETQYF
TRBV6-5 CASSQRLDGELFF
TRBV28 CASSLTVTGKGDGYTF
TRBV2 CASSEGWALRNF
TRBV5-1 CASSDSRRMVTEAFF
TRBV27 CASSPISNAGLDKDTQYF
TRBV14 CASSQYPAGEQYF
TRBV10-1 CASSESTGTEYEQYF
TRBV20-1 CSAMEGQPQHF
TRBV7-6 CASSLTLRSGGVDEQYF
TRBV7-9 CASSFFQTGMHYGYTF
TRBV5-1 CASSRLAGDDNEQFF
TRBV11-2 CASSAGTEETQYF
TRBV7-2 CASSLGTAGVDTQYF
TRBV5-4 CASSFAVGKSFQPQHF
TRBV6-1 CASSEAPGLSYEQYF
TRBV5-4 CASSLRGMSKNIQYF
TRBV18 CASSPPKQGIGNEQFF
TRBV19 CASRVGPSYEQYF
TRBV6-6 CASSRQGGTEAFF
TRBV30 CASQLSSQQRSGELFF
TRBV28 CATFAGLDKYF
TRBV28 CASSSVFDEQFF
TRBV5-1 CASRQGQNSNQPQHF
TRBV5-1 CASSLGPGTSGPNEQFF
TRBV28 CASSFPRGQNTEAFF
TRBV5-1 CASISGLAGGTDTQYF
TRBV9 CASSADRADSPLHF
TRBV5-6 CASSLGAGDTQYF
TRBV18 CASSPSHRAGNTIYF
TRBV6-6 CASSPRTGATEAFF
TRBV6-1 CASTQRGIAYGYTF
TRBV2 CASTTGNTGELFF
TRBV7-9 CASCPPHREGETQYF
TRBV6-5 CASSYGGRGYTF
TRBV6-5 CASSRTGWAQETQYF
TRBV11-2 CASSGRTGLLSGNTIYF
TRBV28 CASSKTGRNTIYF
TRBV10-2 CASSETTGSYETQYF
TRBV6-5 CASSRQGTGNTIYF
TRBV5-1 CASSLVGQVNTEAFF
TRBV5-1 CASSSGWRGQNTEAFF
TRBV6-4 CASSGPQETQYF
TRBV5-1 CASSLGRGEKLFF
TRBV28 CASSLLAGDYNEQFF
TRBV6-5 CASIGQGVLYGYTF
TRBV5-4 CASSSTGMNTEAFF
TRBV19 CASSIAGLGGNEQFF
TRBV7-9 CASSLVETSGRGSDEQFF
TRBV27 CASSRGGTATYEQYF
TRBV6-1 CASSSGVVTDTQYF
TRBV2 CASSGGTGGRYTEAFF